What follows describes a single T cell receptor (beta chain). The antigen is not known. This specimen belongs to a study of blood T cells in healthy people across ages. A J-beta primer mix and a sample-barcoded 5' primer were used in a second PCR of about 7 to 12 cycles. TCRdb passed the 5' RACE reads through MiXCR, listing each CDR3 protein once. The table includes 550,000 to 800,000 distinct CDR3 sequences, about 30% detected once. This CDR3 contains 14 residues. Germline V gene lookup returns CDR1 GTSNPN and CDR2 SVGIG (reference sequence). V shed 1 base and J 4 bases; nucleotides not matched to a gene: 1. Study-wide results and limits: Donor CMV status was unknown, possibly confounding expanded clonotype changes.

The origin of this receptor is a woman aged 80 or over in good health. The genes are TRBV30 and TRBJ2-1, with 10 bases aligning to TRBD2. Input material: blood. The CDR3 reads CAWSASGGYNEQFF. CDR3 coding DNA: TGTGCCTGGAGTGCTAGCGGGGGATACAATGAGCAGTTCTTC.